Listed below are T cell receptor beta chains from one sample, sequenced in a study of shared clonotypes between healthy human individuals. Method: immunoSEQ multiplex PCR; TCRdb's copy keeps in-frame clones and lacks some. The data show fewer than 3 million clones, with just under 95% seen just once and about 0.36% held by the top ten. Sequenced input: naive CD4+ T cells from PBMCs. The receptors were sampled from a man aged 18 to 29 in good health. Some clones in this sample may be carry-over from other donors' samples. The CDR3 runs from the conserved cysteine through the conserved F or W. A D gene is named only where the DNA matches it firmly. Where a row states a size, it is once, few, many or the class of an expanded clone; other rows omit it.

CDR3 DNA: TGTGCCAGCAAAGGGGCTAGCACGCAGTATTTT
CDR3 protein: CASKGASTQYF
clone size: once
V gene: TRBV6-5
J gene: TRBJ2-3
D gene: -

CDR3 DNA: TGTGCCACCAGCTTAGGCACGGGGCCCCCGTACCAAGAGACCCAGTACTTC
CDR3 protein: CATSLGTGPPYQETQYF
clone size: once
V gene: TRBV15
J gene: TRBJ2-5
D gene: -

CDR3 DNA: TGCGCCAGCAGCCTCGGAGCTAACTATGGCTACACCTTC
CDR3 protein: CASSLGANYGYTF
clone size: -
V gene: TRBV5-1
J gene: TRBJ1-2
D gene: -

CDR3 DNA: TGTGCCACTCTTCGGGGGCGTCGAGAGACCCAGTACTTC
CDR3 protein: CATLRGRRETQYF
clone size: -
V gene: TRBV18
J gene: TRBJ2-5
D gene: -

CDR3 DNA: TGTGCCAGCCGCACTAGCGGGAGGCGAGAGACCCAGTACTTC
CDR3 protein: CASRTSGRRETQYF
clone size: once
V gene: TRBV6-1
J gene: TRBJ2-5
D gene: TRBD2

CDR3 DNA: TGTGCCAGCAGTTTATCTGGAATACGCCGTCTGGTGGGGTTCGGCGAGCAGTACTTC
CDR3 protein: CASSLSGIRRLVGFGEQYF
clone size: -
V gene: TRBV27
J gene: TRBJ2-7
D gene: -

CDR3 DNA: TGCGCCAGCAGTCAATTGGTGAGACGGAACTCTAGCACAGATACGCAGTATTTT
CDR3 protein: CASSQLVRRNSSTDTQYF
clone size: -
V gene: TRBV23-1
J gene: TRBJ2-3
D gene: -

CDR3 DNA: TGTGCCAGCAGCAAAAGTAGGCAGGGGCGAGGAAGTAACTATGGCTACACCTTC
CDR3 protein: CASSKSRQGRGSNYGYTF
clone size: -
V gene: TRBV5-8
J gene: TRBJ1-2
D gene: -

CDR3 DNA: TGCGCCAGCAGCTTCCTCCCAGGGGATGATGGCTACACCTTC
CDR3 protein: CASSFLPGDDGYTF
clone size: -
V gene: TRBV5-1
J gene: TRBJ1-2
D gene: -

CDR3 DNA: TGTGCCACCAGCAGAGGTGGGGTCAGACTAAACGAGCAGTACTTC
CDR3 protein: CATSRGGVRLNEQYF
clone size: -
V gene: TRBV15
J gene: TRBJ2-7
D gene: -

CDR3 DNA: TGTGCCAGCAGTTTATTCGGGACTGAACAGCCCCAGCATTTT
CDR3 protein: CASSLFGTEQPQHF
clone size: -
V gene: TRBV27
J gene: TRBJ1-5
D gene: -

CDR3 DNA: TGTGCCAGCAGCCGAGACAGATACGAGCAGTACTTC
CDR3 protein: CASSRDRYEQYF
clone size: -
V gene: TRBV6-5
J gene: TRBJ2-7
D gene: -

CDR3 DNA: TGTGCCAGCAGCGGCGGGGGCGAGCAGTACTTC
CDR3 protein: CASSGGGEQYF
clone size: -
V gene: TRBV7-9
J gene: TRBJ2-7
D gene: TRBD2

CDR3 DNA: TGTGCCAGCACCTGGGGCCCGACAGGGAGTTCCTACGAGCAGTACTTC
CDR3 protein: CASTWGPTGSSYEQYF
clone size: -
V gene: TRBV6-7
J gene: TRBJ2-7
D gene: TRBD1

CDR3 DNA: TGTGCCAGCAGTTTCAGGGGTTTCTACGAGCAGTACTTC
CDR3 protein: CASSFRGFYEQYF
clone size: -
V gene: TRBV28
J gene: TRBJ2-7
D gene: -

CDR3 DNA: TGTGCCAGCAGCGGCACAGGGGGCGAGAATCAGCCCCAGCATTTT
CDR3 protein: CASSGTGGENQPQHF
clone size: -
V gene: TRBV9
J gene: TRBJ1-5
D gene: TRBD1

CDR3 DNA: TGTGCCAGCAGCTTAAGACTAGAAGGCTTTTTGGAGCAGTACTTC
CDR3 protein: CASSLRLEGFLEQYF
clone size: -
V gene: TRBV11-1
J gene: TRBJ2-7
D gene: -